A selection of T cell receptor beta chains follows, all from one sample in a study of PD-L1 blockade in urothelial cancer. Libraries were prepared by immunoSEQ multiplex PCR; TCRdb keeps only in-frame clonotypes and omits some of them. The table lists about 91,000 clones, 83% of them singletons, with around 7.7% in the top ten. The sequencing used PBMCs, collected around atezolizumab (anti-PD-L1) treatment. These receptors were collected from a man in his 70s with urothelial cancer. CDR3s include the opening cysteine and the closing phenylalanine or tryptophan. Fields, in order: V gene, CDR3 length, D gene, clone size, J gene, CDR3 protein, CDR3 DNA. The D gene is left open where the match is weak. Clone size is shown for a subset of rows, as once, few, many or a class of expanded clone.

TRBV5-1	17	TRBD2	once	TRBJ2-7	CASSLAASGNVVYEQYF	TGCGCCAGCAGCTTGGCAGCTAGCGGGAACGTCGTCTACGAGCAGTACTTC
TRBV5-4	17	TRBD1	NA	TRBJ1-4	CASSSSKDRATNEKLFF	TGTGCCAGCAGCTCCTCAAAAGACAGGGCAACTAATGAAAAACTGTTTTTT
TRBV5-4	17	TRBD2	NA	TRBJ2-3	CASRYIAGAKRGDTQYF	TGTGCCAGCAGGTACATAGCGGGAGCTAAGCGTGGAGATACGCAGTATTTT
TRBV2	14	NA	NA	TRBJ1-5	CATRGRNSNQPQHF	TGTGCCACCCGCGGGAGAAATAGCAATCAGCCCCAGCATTTT
TRBV27	15	NA	NA	TRBJ2-1	CASSLIGGIDNEQFF	TGTGCCAGCAGTTTAATAGGGGGAATCGACAATGAGCAGTTCTTC
TRBV7-9	15	TRBD1	NA	TRBJ1-2	CASKTGADSNYGYTF	TGTGCCAGCAAGACAGGGGCAGACTCTAACTATGGCTACACCTTC
TRBV7-9	15	NA	NA	TRBJ2-3	CASSLGTTPGDTQYF	TGTGCCAGCAGCTTAGGGACTACGCCTGGAGATACGCAGTATTTT
TRBV7-9	15	NA	NA	TRBJ1-2	CASSSVGGLSYGYTF	TGTGCCAGCAGCTCGGTGGGAGGTTTGAGCTATGGCTACACCTTC
TRBV5-6	13	TRBD1	NA	TRBJ1-1	CASTKAGGAGAFF	TGTGCCAGCACCAAGGCAGGGGGCGCAGGAGCTTTCTTT
TRBV5-1	15	NA	NA	TRBJ2-1	CASSLMRQTYNEQFF	TGCGCCAGCAGCTTAATGCGACAGACTTACAATGAGCAGTTCTTC
TRBV5-1	17	TRBD2	NA	TRBJ2-5	CASSLGGLAAAPETQYF	TGCGCCAGCAGCTTGGGGGGACTAGCGGCGGCGCCTGAGACCCAGTACTTC
TRBV15	15	NA	NA	TRBJ2-7	CATSRGGQGRNEQYF	TGTGCCACCAGCAGAGGAGGCCAGGGGCGGAACGAGCAGTACTTC
TRBV19	15	TRBD1	NA	TRBJ1-4	CASEPSGTGGRKLFF	TGTGCCAGTGAGCCCTCCGGGACAGGGGGCCGAAAACTGTTTTTT
TRBV2	15	TRBD1	NA	TRBJ1-5	CASTIDRVSNQPQHF	TGTGCCAGCACAATCGACAGGGTAAGCAATCAGCCCCAGCATTTT
TRBV4-1	15	NA	few	TRBJ2-5	CASSQDPQGWETQYF	TGCGCCAGCAGCCAAGATCCGCAGGGCTGGGAGACCCAGTACTTC
TRBV27	14	TRBD1	once	TRBJ1-5	CASRLTGGDQPQHF	TGTGCCAGCAGATTGACAGGGGGGGATCAGCCCCAGCATTTT
TRBV7-2	16	TRBD2	NA	TRBJ2-1	CASSSLSGGRRDEQFF	TGTGCCAGCAGCTCGCTCTCGGGCGGGAGAAGGGATGAGCAGTTCTTC
TRBV20-1	11	NA	NA	TRBJ2-7	CSARDNYEQYF	TGCAGTGCTAGGGACAACTACGAGCAGTACTTC
TRBV19	13	NA	NA	TRBJ1-4	CANPGHSGEKLFF	TGTGCCAACCCGGGACATTCGGGTGAAAAACTGTTTTTT
TRBV4-3	13	NA	NA	TRBJ1-1	CASSQMGGHEAFF	TGCGCCAGCAGCCAAATGGGTGGGCATGAAGCTTTCTTT
TRBV7-2	16	TRBD2	NA	TRBJ2-5	CASSSLAGGGQETQYF	TGTGCCAGCAGCTCACTAGCGGGAGGGGGCCAAGAGACCCAGTACTTC
TRBV5-4	15	TRBD1	NA	TRBJ1-1	CASSDPDRGFTEAFF	TGTGCCAGCAGCGATCCCGACAGGGGGTTCACTGAAGCTTTCTTT
TRBV29-1	13	TRBD1	NA	TRBJ2-2	CSVDRENTGELFF	TGCAGCGTCGACAGGGAGAACACCGGGGAGCTGTTTTTT
TRBV10-3	13	NA	NA	TRBJ1-2	CAITATESYGYTF	TGTGCCATCACCGCGACAGAAAGCTATGGCTACACCTTC
TRBV6-5	15	TRBD2	NA	TRBJ2-3	CASSFSGGATDTQYF	TGTGCCAGCAGTTTTAGCGGGGGGGCTACAGATACGCAGTATTTT
TRBV2	15	NA	NA	TRBJ2-5	CASSEGGRGQETQYF	TGTGCCAGCAGTGAGGGCGGCAGGGGCCAAGAGACCCAGTACTTC
TRBV30	14	NA	NA	TRBJ1-1	CAWSVGGARAEAFF	TGTGCCTGGAGTGTTGGAGGGGCGAGGGCTGAAGCTTTCTTT
TRBV5-1	19	TRBD2	NA	TRBJ2-1	CASSPGGAGDPSSYNEQFF	TGCGCCAGCAGCCCGGGGGGAGCGGGGGACCCGAGCTCCTACAATGAGCAGTTCTTC
TRBV19	16	NA	NA	TRBJ1-5	CASSPLEGGSSQPQHF	TGTGCCAGTAGCCCTCTCGAGGGTGGAAGCAGTCAGCCCCAGCATTTT
TRBV18	16	NA	NA	TRBJ1-3	CASSPTGQEAGNTIYF	TGTGCCAGCTCACCAACAGGCCAAGAGGCTGGAAACACCATATATTTT
TRBV19	14	NA	few	TRBJ1-1	CASSMAGEGTEAFF	TGTGCCAGTAGTATGGCGGGGGAGGGCACTGAAGCTTTCTTT
TRBV7-2	14	NA	NA	TRBJ2-7	CASSSWENSYEQYF	TGTGCCAGCAGCTCATGGGAGAACTCCTACGAGCAGTACTTC
TRBV27	16	TRBD2	NA	TRBJ2-3	CASSPIAGDGTDTQYF	TGTGCCAGCAGTCCCATTGCGGGAGATGGCACAGATACGCAGTATTTT
TRBV19	12	NA	NA	TRBJ2-3	CASSSRTDTQYF	TGTGCCAGTAGTTCTCGCACAGATACGCAGTATTTT
TRBV29-1	14	TRBD2	NA	TRBJ2-3	CSGQLATSTDTQYF	TGCAGCGGCCAACTAGCGACTAGCACAGATACGCAGTATTTT
TRBV7-8	14	TRBD1	NA	TRBJ2-3	CASSSGGASDTQYF	TGTGCCAGCAGCTCAGGGGGCGCGTCAGATACGCAGTATTTT
TRBV7-2	15	NA	NA	TRBJ1-4	CASSLGGGTNEKLFF	TGTGCCAGCAGCTTAGGCGGGGGAACTAATGAAAAACTGTTTTTT
TRBV27	13	TRBD2	NA	TRBJ2-1	CASRTSVNNEQFF	TGTGCCAGCAGGACTAGCGTGAACAATGAGCAGTTCTTC
TRBV5-1	16	NA	NA	TRBJ2-2	CASSLAGHVDTGELFF	TGCGCCAGCAGCTTGGCCGGTCATGTCGACACCGGGGAGCTGTTTTTT
TRBV2	15	NA	NA	TRBJ1-4	CASSASQGSGEKLFF	TGTGCCAGCAGTGCCTCTCAGGGTAGTGGCGAAAAACTGTTTTTT
TRBV4-3	17	TRBD1	NA	TRBJ2-3	CASSQDAEGAGTDTQYF	TGCGCCAGCAGCCAAGACGCAGAGGGGGCTGGCACAGATACGCAGTATTTT
TRBV5-3	13	NA	NA	TRBJ2-3	CARSVDGTDTQYF	TGTGCCAGAAGCGTGGACGGGACAGATACGCAGTATTTT